This is a list of T cell receptor beta chains from one sample in a study of T cell changes during pregnancy in multiple sclerosis. Sequencing used immunoSEQ multiplex PCR; TCRdb keeps in-frame clones, though not all of them. The sample holds around 39,000 clones, over 90% seen once. The specimen was CD4+ T cells from peripheral blood mononuclear cells, collected in the third trimester of pregnancy. The receptors derive from a female donor in good health, enrolled as a control in a pregnancy study. CDR3s include the opening cysteine and the closing phenylalanine or tryptophan. D genes are given only for firm matches. Size is stated for part of the rows, as once, few or many counts, or as a class when the clone is expanded.

>few|TRBJ1-2|TRBV18|-|14
CASSLLEGSDGYTF
TGTGCCAGCTCCCTCTTGGAGGGGTCGGATGGCTACACCTTC
>-|TRBJ2-6|TRBV5-6|TRBD1|17
CASSPPRGSSGANVLTF
TGTGCCAGCAGCCCCCCCAGGGGGAGCTCTGGGGCCAACGTCCTGACTTTC
>-|TRBJ1-1|TRBV7-2|-|13
CASSLRQNTEAFF
TGTGCCAGCAGCCTCCGACAGAACACTGAAGCTTTCTTT
>-|TRBJ1-1|TRBV2|-|11
CASRLGAEAFF
TGTGCCAGCAGATTAGGGGCTGAAGCTTTCTTT
>once|TRBJ1-5|TRBV19|-|14
CASSMAVSNQPQHF
TGTGCCAGTAGTATGGCGGTTAGCAATCAGCCCCAGCATTTT
>-|TRBJ1-4|TRBV4-3|-|15
CASSPRTTAEEKLFF
TGCGCCAGCAGCCCAAGAACCACAGCGGAAGAAAAACTGTTTTTT
>-|TRBJ2-1|TRBV4-1|TRBD2|16
CASSQGLGGGFNEQFF
TGCGCCAGCAGCCAAGGATTGGGCGGGGGGTTCAATGAGCAGTTCTTC
>-|TRBJ1-4|TRBV14|-|17
CASSQELRGSAGEKLFF
TGTGCCAGCAGCCAAGAACTGCGAGGAAGTGCTGGTGAAAAACTGTTTTTT
>-|TRBJ1-1|TRBV7-9|-|14
CASSLRQSGTEAFF
TGTGCCAGCAGCTTAAGGCAGTCGGGGACTGAAGCTTTCTTT
>-|TRBJ2-1|TRBV7-8|TRBD1|17
CASTIQGWTGGGNEQFF
TGTGCCAGCACCATCCAGGGTTGGACAGGGGGTGGTAATGAGCAGTTCTTC
>-|TRBJ1-3|TRBV7-2|-|16
CASVTQGASAGNTIYF
TGTGCCAGCGTGACACAGGGAGCCTCCGCTGGAAACACCATATATTTT
>-|TRBJ2-1|TRBV7-2|-|14
CASSPPRTVNEQFF
TGTGCCAGCAGCCCGCCTAGGACAGTCAATGAGCAGTTCTTC
>-|TRBJ1-1|TRBV7-9|-|14
CASSLQAGLGEAFF
TGTGCCAGCAGCTTACAGGCAGGGCTGGGTGAAGCTTTCTTT
>-|TRBJ1-2|TRBV6-4|TRBD1|18
CASSDEVADRAENYGYTF
TGTGCCAGCAGTGACGAAGTCGCGGACAGGGCCGAAAACTATGGCTACACCTTC
>once|TRBJ1-2|TRBV18|-|11
CASRLSYGYTF
TGTGCCAGCCGTCTTTCTTATGGCTACACCTTC
>-|TRBJ2-5|TRBV14|TRBD2|15
CASSPGTSGVETQYF
TGTGCCAGCAGCCCCGGGACTAGCGGGGTGGAGACCCAGTACTTC
>-|TRBJ2-1|TRBV7-9|-|15
CASSGRGQPLNEQFF
TGTGCCAGCAGTGGGCGCGGACAGCCCCTCAATGAGCAGTTCTTC
>-|TRBJ2-2|TRBV18|-|17
CASSPPRAGRNTGELFF
TGTGCCAGCTCACCACCGAGGGCGGGGAGGAACACCGGGGAGCTGTTTTTT
>-|TRBJ1-1|TRBV27|-|15
CASRVGGALVTEAFF
TGTGCCAGCAGAGTTGGGGGGGCATTGGTCACTGAAGCTTTCTTT
>few|TRBJ2-2|TRBV4-1|-|13
CASSRDSGGELFF
TGCGCCAGCAGCCGGGACTCTGGAGGGGAGCTGTTTTTT
>-|TRBJ1-5|TRBV19|-|16
CASSLVRQVGNQPQHF
TGTGCCAGTAGTCTAGTCCGGCAGGTGGGCAATCAGCCCCAGCATTTT
>-|TRBJ1-5|TRBV6-5|-|13
CASSYSPDQPQHF
TGTGCCAGCAGTTACTCCCCCGATCAGCCCCAGCATTTT
>-|TRBJ1-2|TRBV18|TRBD1|16
CASSQIEDRGGYGYTF
TGTGCCAGCTCTCAAATCGAGGACAGGGGCGGCTATGGCTACACCTTC
>-|TRBJ2-2|TRBV4-1|-|14
CASSRIPGAGELFF
TGCGCCAGCAGCCGCATACCCGGGGCCGGGGAGCTGTTTTTT
>-|TRBJ1-2|TRBV5-6|-|14
CASSLSRLNYGYTF
TGTGCCAGCAGCTTGTCCAGATTAAACTATGGCTACACCTTC
>once|TRBJ1-2|TRBV19|TRBD1|12
CASHDRVYGYTF
TGTGCCAGTCACGACAGGGTCTATGGCTACACCTTC
>-|TRBJ1-4|TRBV28|-|14
CASSRSGPFEKLFF
TGTGCCAGCAGTCGGAGCGGGCCTTTTGAAAAACTGTTTTTT
>-|TRBJ1-2|TRBV23-1|-|16
CASSLRSQGKGYGYTF
TGCGCCAGCAGTCTGCGGTCGCAGGGCAAGGGGTATGGCTACACCTTC
>-|TRBJ1-5|TRBV6-5|TRBD1|15
CASSSGQGGNQPQHF
TGTGCCAGCAGTTCGGGACAGGGAGGCAATCAGCCCCAGCATTTT
>few|TRBJ1-1|TRBV29-1|TRBD1|13
CSGLQGARTEAFF
TGCAGCGGACTACAGGGGGCGCGAACTGAAGCTTTCTTT
>-|TRBJ2-7|TRBV11-3|TRBD1|13
CASSQQGAYEQYF
TGTGCCAGCAGCCAACAGGGGGCTTACGAGCAGTACTTC
>-|TRBJ1-2|TRBV9|TRBD1|18
CASSVGGTGGGLGYGYTF
TGTGCCAGCAGCGTAGGGGGGACAGGGGGCGGATTAGGCTATGGCTACACCTTC
>-|TRBJ1-2|TRBV7-9|-|14
CASEPWGGGYGYTF
TGTGCCAGCGAACCTTGGGGGGGAGGGTATGGCTACACCTTC
>-|TRBJ2-1|TRBV7-4|TRBD2|15
CASSCGGALGNEQFF
TGTGCCAGCAGCTGCGGGGGGGCCTTAGGGAATGAGCAGTTCTTC
>-|TRBJ1-4|TRBV5-1|-|16
CASSYRELATNEKLFF
TGCGCCAGCAGCTACAGGGAGTTGGCAACTAATGAAAAACTGTTTTTT
>-|TRBJ2-2|TRBV4-1|-|15
CASSPQDTNTGELFF
TGCGCCAGCAGCCCGCAAGACACGAACACCGGGGAGCTGTTTTTT
>-|TRBJ1-1|TRBV2|-|14
CASSERQGNTEAFF
TGTGCCAGCAGTGAGAGGCAGGGGAACACTGAAGCTTTCTTT
>-|TRBJ1-2|TRBV29-1|-|10
CSAQTVGYTF
TGCAGCGCCCAGACAGTTGGCTACACCTTC
>-|TRBJ1-3|TRBV28|-|15
CASSSPQGGGNTIYF
TGTGCCAGCAGCTCTCCCCAGGGCGGTGGAAACACCATATATTTT
>-|TRBJ1-2|TRBV6-1|-|12
CASSDRLDGYTF
TGTGCCAGCAGCGACAGGTTAGATGGCTACACCTTC
>-|TRBJ1-2|TRBV7-9|TRBD1|13
CASSLGQGFGYTF
TGTGCCAGCAGCTTAGGACAGGGCTTTGGCTACACCTTC
>-|TRBJ1-2|TRBV5-5|TRBD1|18
CASSLAGDRRVSINGYTF
TGTGCCAGCAGCTTGGCCGGGGACAGGCGAGTATCTATAAATGGCTACACCTTC
>-|TRBJ2-7|TRBV5-4|TRBD1|13
CASSSGTAHEQYF
TGTGCCAGCAGCTCCGGGACAGCCCACGAGCAGTACTTC
>-|TRBJ1-6|TRBV6-6|-|15
CASSYIGPEGSPLHF
TGTGCCAGCAGTTACATTGGCCCCGAGGGTTCACCCCTCCACTTT
>-|TRBJ2-4|TRBV7-2|-|14
CASSLVPGGDIQYF
TGTGCCAGCAGCTTAGTGCCCGGGGGAGACATTCAGTACTTC
>-|TRBJ1-2|TRBV7-2|TRBD1|14
CASSLQGANYGYTF
TGTGCCAGCAGCTTACAGGGGGCCAACTATGGCTACACCTTC
>-|TRBJ1-1|TRBV19|-|16
CASSNLGGRGNTEAFF
TGTGCCAGTAGTAACCTTGGGGGCAGAGGGAACACTGAAGCTTTCTTT
>-|TRBJ2-3|TRBV5-1|TRBD1|13
CASRTTGGDTQYF
TGCGCCAGCCGCACAACAGGGGGTGATACGCAGTATTTT
>-|TRBJ2-5|TRBV5-1|-|12
CASSLAGETQYF
TGCGCCAGCAGCTTGGCCGGAGAGACCCAGTACTTC
>-|TRBJ2-1|TRBV9|-|13
CASSTNREIEQFF
TGTGCCAGCAGCACAAACAGGGAAATTGAGCAGTTCTTC
>-|TRBJ1-5|TRBV7-8|TRBD1|15
CASSLVTGGNQPQHF
TGTGCCAGCAGCTTAGTGACAGGGGGCAATCAGCCCCAGCATTTT